These 32 T cell receptor beta chains were sequenced from one sample in a study of T cell changes during pregnancy in multiple sclerosis. Sequenced by immunoSEQ multiplex PCR; TCRdb stores in-frame clones only, minus some. The sample includes tens of thousands of clones, 90% to 95% seen only once; the top ten take under 1.3%. The sequencing used peripheral blood, collected in the first trimester of pregnancy. These TCRs come from a female donor with multiple sclerosis, enrolled in a pregnancy study.

The genes are TRBV27 and TRBJ2-1; D possibly corresponds to TRBD2 (6 bases). V was trimmed by 3 bases and J by 3 bases, leaving 12 bases between them. From germline, CDR1 is MNHEY and CDR2 SMNVEV (reference sequence). This CDR3 spans 15 amino acids. The CDR3 DNA follows: TGTGCCAGCAGTTTGGCCGGGACTTACTACAATGAGCAGTTCTTC. Translated: CASSLAGTYYNEQFF.

The V call is TRBV27, the J call TRBJ2-2, with 12 bases that match TRBD2. Germline V gene sequence: CDR1 MNHEY, CDR2 SMNVEV (reference sequence). The CDR3 totals 18 residues. After removal of 3 bases from V and 0 bases from J, the junction contained 5 bases not matched to a gene. CDR3 DNA sequence: TGTGCCAGCAGTTTGTTTCGACTAGCGGGGGCGAACACCGGGGAGCTGTTTTTT. Protein: CASSLFRLAGANTGELFF.

This chain connects TRBV12-5 to TRBJ2-2; 8 positions agree with TRBD2. Germline trimming cut 0 bases from V and 1 base from J; bases unmatched to any gene: 4. CDR1 and CDR2 from the germline V gene are LGHNT and FRNRAP. The CDR3 contains 17 residues. CDR3 protein: CASGLVGGGRNTGELFF. The DNA of the CDR3 is TGTGCTAGTGGTTTGGTAGGCGGGGGGCGGAACACCGGGGAGCTGTTTTTT.

The chain uses TRBV7-9 and TRBJ2-1; 8 nucleotides match TRBD2. The CDR3 runs to 15 residues. The J segment lost 3 bases and the V segment lost 5 bases, leaving 6 bases of the junction unmatched. Germline CDR1 is SEHNR and CDR2 is FQNEAQ (reference sequence). CDR3 sequence reads: CASSRGAGVYNEQFF. The CDR3 DNA reads as TGTGCCAGCAGCCGGGGAGCGGGAGTCTACAATGAGCAGTTCTTC. The full variable domain, with the rest looked up from reference TRBV7-9 and TRBJ2-1, is DTGVSQNPRHKITKRGQNVTFRCDPISEHNRLYWYRQTLGQGPEFLTYFQNEAQLEKSRLLSDRFSAERPKGSFSTLEIQRTEQGDSAMYLCASSRGAGVYNEQFFGPGTRLTVL.

This chain connects TRBV12-5 to TRBJ2-4, with D unclear. The CDR3 is 11 amino acids. Germline assignment: CDR1 LGHNT and CDR2 FRNRAP. The germline V and J ends were trimmed by 6 bases and 8 bases, with 8 bases remaining between them. The CDR3 loop is CASGRDYIQYF. CDR3 coding DNA: TGTGCTAGTGGACGCGATTACATTCAGTACTTC.

The genes are TRBV29-1 and TRBJ2-3; TRBD1 aligns across 9 bases. Trimming at V came to 6 bases and at J to 8 bases, leaving 6 bases not matched to a gene. Germline assignment: CDR1 SQVTM and CDR2 ANQGSEA. There are 12 residues in the CDR3. The CDR3 protein is CSVGQGGGTQYF. The DNA for the CDR3 is TGCAGCGTGGGACAGGGTGGAGGTACGCAGTATTTT.

To note about this clone: In the same sample, other DNA sequences code for this CDR3. The chain links TRBV18 to TRBJ1-1, with TRBD1 identical over 7 bases. Trimming removed 3 bases from V and 3 bases from J; junction bases left unmatched: 1. Germline V lookup: CDR1 KGHSH, CDR2 LQKENI. The CDR3 contains 13 residues. The CDR3 coding sequence is TGTGCCAGCTCACCCACAGGGGACACTGAAGCTTTCTTT. Encoded protein: CASSPTGDTEAFF.

This sequence joins TRBV9 and TRBJ1-2, with a weak D call TRBD1 (5 bases). The CDR3 length is 16 residues. The germline V gene has CDR1 SGDLS and CDR2 YYNGEE. Trimming cost V 0 bases and J 0 bases, with 12 bases left between them. The CDR3 nucleotides are TGTGCCAGCAGCGTAGTACGGACAAACACTAACTATGGCTACACCTTC. As protein: CASSVVRTNTNYGYTF. Full variable domain (missing parts from reference TRBV9 and TRBJ1-2): DSGVTQTPKHLITATGQRVTLRCSPRSGDLSVYWYQQSLDQGLQFLIQYYNGEERAKGNILERFSAQQFPDLHSELNLSSLELGDSALYFCASSVVRTNTNYGYTFGSGTRLTVV.

The rearrangement joins TRBV5-1 to TRBJ1-2, with TRBD1 matching over 8 bases. Trimming took 5 bases from V and 2 from J; bases not matched to a gene: 11. The CDR3 covers 16 residues. Germline CDR1 SGHRS, CDR2 YFSETQ. CDR3 protein: CASRNRQGIGNYGYTF. In DNA, the CDR3 is TGCGCCAGCAGAAATCGACAGGGGATAGGCAACTATGGCTACACCTTC.

CDR3 sequence (DNA): TGTGCCAGCAGCTTGGGGCAGGATGATTATAATTCACCCCTCCACTTT. Residues: CASSLGQDDYNSPLHF. The genes are TRBV5-5 and TRBJ1-6; D is undetermined. Between the trimmed V and J ends, which lost 0 bases and 4 bases, there was a span of 11 bases. In germline, CDR1 is SGHKS, CDR2 YYEKEE (reference sequence). CDR3 length equals 16 residues.

V is TRBV29-1 and J is TRBJ1-2; 8 nucleotides agree with TRBD1. Trimming cost V 6 bases and J 4 bases; bases outside gene matches: 7. The CDR3 is 13 amino acids. CDR1 SQVTM and CDR2 ANQGSEA come from the germline V gene. CDR3 sequence (DNA): TGCAGCGTCCGGACAGGGCTTCTCTATGGCTACACCTTC. It translates to CSVRTGLLYGYTF.

The V and J genes are TRBV6-6 and TRBJ2-5; 11 bases fit TRBD2. The CDR3 extends over 14 amino acids. Germline assignment: CDR1 MNHNY and CDR2 SVGAGI (reference sequence). The trim removed 8 bases at V and 4 bases at J, leaving 6 bases unmatched. The CDR3 loop is CASGLAGGRETQYF. Here the CDR3 DNA reads TGTGCCAGCGGTTTAGCGGGGGGGAGAGAGACCCAGTACTTC.

The J gene is TRBJ2-7, the V gene TRBV10-3; 10 bases map to TRBD1. From germline, CDR1 is ENHRY and CDR2 SYGVKD. This CDR3 is built from 17 residues. Trimming at V came to 6 bases and at J to 3 bases, leaving 14 bases not matched to a gene. CDR3: CAIRPNPGTGDFYEQYF. In DNA, the CDR3 is TGTGCCATCAGACCAAATCCCGGGACAGGGGATTTCTACGAGCAGTACTTC.

The CDR3 DNA sequence: TGTGCCAGCAGTTCCATAGACCCCTGGGGGCGGGCGAACACCGGGGAGCTGTTTTTT. Translated, it gives CASSSIDPWGRANTGELFF. The rearrangement links TRBV5-4 to TRBJ2-2, with a weak D call TRBD1 (6 bases). The V end lost 5 bases, the J end lost 0 bases, and 23 bases lay between the germline ends. Germline assignment: CDR1 SGHNT and CDR2 YYREEE (reference sequence). The CDR3 is 19 amino acids. Looking up the rest from reference TRBV5-4 and TRBJ2-2 gives the full variable domain: ETGVTQSPTHLIKTRGQQVTLRCSSQSGHNTVSWYQQALGQGPQFIFQYYREEENGRGNFPPRFSGLQFPNYSSELNVNALELDDSALYLCASSSIDPWGRANTGELFFGEGSRLTVL.

In DNA form, the CDR3 reads TGTGCCAGCAGCCAAGATCGACTAGCGGGAGGCCCTAGCTCTGGGGCCAACGTCCTGACTTTC. This gives the protein CASSQDRLAGGPSSGANVLTF. The V call is TRBV14, the J call TRBJ2-6; TRBD2 aligns across 13 bases. Germline CDR1 and CDR2: SGHDN and FVKESK. V dropped 0 bases and J dropped 0; count of bases not matched to a gene: 8. There are 21 residues in the CDR3.

V and J are TRBV5-1 and TRBJ2-7, with unresolved D. CDR1 is SGHRS, CDR2 YFSETQ, per germline. The CDR3 totals 15 residues. The V end lost 4 bases, the J end lost 2 bases, and 16 bases lay between the germline ends. The CDR3 reads CASSQIPQAPYEQYF. The DNA of the CDR3 is TGCGCCAGCAGCCAAATACCCCAGGCCCCCTACGAGCAGTACTTC.

This sequence joins TRBV10-3 and TRBJ2-7; D is perhaps TRBD1 (5 bases). Trimming cost V 8 bases and J 2 bases, with 19 bases left between them. Germline V gives CDR1 ENHRY, CDR2 SYGVKD. The CDR3 has 15 residues. Here the CDR3 DNA reads TGTGCCATCCACCAGGGCGGACAAACCCCCTACGAGCAGTACTTC. Translating it yields CAIHQGGQTPYEQYF.

Comment on this clone: The junction does not match germline at one end; this may be a read error. The V and J genes are TRBV20-1 and TRBJ2-3, with D unresolved. The CDR3 spans 9 residues. Germline CDR1 reads DFQATT; CDR2 reads SNEGSKA (reference sequence). This CDR3 reads CSARDTQYF. In DNA form, the CDR3 reads TGCAGTGCGAGAGATACGCAGTATTTT.

The chain is built from TRBV9 and TRBJ1-5; no clear D. The CDR3 consists of 14 residues. The V gene's germline CDR1 is SGDLS and CDR2 YYNGEE. Trimming cost V 0 bases and J 1 base, with 5 bases left between them. CDR3 coding DNA: TGTGCCAGCAGCGTAGCTCCCAGCAATCAGCCCCAGCATTTT. Protein product: CASSVAPSNQPQHF.

The CDR3 protein is CASSLDTSGSGAYNEQFF. The CDR3 bases are TGTGCCAGCAGCTTAGATACTAGCGGGAGTGGAGCCTACAATGAGCAGTTCTTC. The gene calls are TRBV7-9 and TRBJ2-1; 11 nucleotides line up with TRBD2. With 1 base clipped from V and 2 bases from J, the junction kept 7 bases outside the gene matches. There are 18 residues in the CDR3. In germline, CDR1 is SEHNR, CDR2 FQNEAQ (reference sequence).

The V call is TRBV7-9, the J call TRBJ1-5; D remains unclear. Germline values: CDR1 SEHNR, CDR2 FQNEAQ (reference sequence). Trimming left V 0 bases short and J 0 bases short, with 3 bases between. CDR3 length equals 14 residues. The CDR3 sequence is CASSLAASNQPQHF. In nucleotides, the CDR3 is TGTGCCAGCAGCTTAGCGGCTAGCAATCAGCCCCAGCATTTT.

The V and J genes are TRBV5-4 and TRBJ2-7, with TRBD1 as a possible D gene (6 bases). Trimming stripped 4 bases from V and 3 bases from J, with 14 bases between. The CDR3 runs 14 residues. Germline V gene sequence: CDR1 SGHNT, CDR2 YYREEE (reference sequence). CDR3 amino acids: CASSLQGILYEQYF. The DNA of the CDR3 is TGTGCCAGCAGCCTACAGGGAATTCTCTACGAGCAGTACTTC.

The gene calls are TRBV6-6 and TRBJ1-5; 8 nucleotides match TRBD1. J gave up 4 bases and V 6 bases, and 5 bases lay outside the gene matches. The CDR3 extends over 14 amino acids. CDR1 is MNHNY and CDR2 is SVGAGI in the germline V gene (reference sequence). For the CDR3, the DNA is TGTGCCAGCAGCAAGACAGGGGTTAATCAGCCCCAGCATTTT. As protein: CASSKTGVNQPQHF.

The J gene is TRBJ1-1, the V gene TRBV23-1; a weak D match, TRBD1 (5 bases). TRBV23-1 belongs to the ORF category, with a function that is uncertain. V lost 4 bases and J 6 bases, leaving 27 bases between the germline ends. This CDR3 has 18 residues. CDR3 amino acids: CASSPIRRDHPPCAEAFF. DNA of the CDR3: TGCGCCAGCAGTCCCATCAGGCGGGACCATCCACCCTGCGCTGAAGCTTTCTTT.

The chain joins TRBV5-1 to TRBJ1-1, with D tentatively TRBD1 (5 bases). Deletions cut 0 bases from V and 4 bases from J, with 13 bases between. CDR3 length: 15 residues. CDR1 and CDR2 from the germline V gene are SGHRS and YFSETQ. CDR3 sequence: CASSLGAGVGTEAFF. Written as DNA, the CDR3 is TGCGCCAGCAGCTTGGGGGCGGGGGTCGGCACTGAAGCTTTCTTT.

V usage is TRBV10-3 and J usage is TRBJ2-6; 10 positions agree with TRBD1. The CDR3 has 16 residues. The ends lost 10 bases at V and 0 bases at J; junction bases unmatched: 6. The V gene's germline CDR1 is ENHRY and CDR2 SYGVKD. The chain's CDR3 is CANRGTGVSGANVLTF. The CDR3 DNA reads as TGTGCCAACCGCGGGACAGGGGTCTCTGGGGCCAACGTCCTGACTTTC.

This clone occurred once. CDR3 sequence reads: CASSWTGDSYEQYF. The CDR3 nucleotides read TGTGCCAGCAGTTGGACAGGGGACTCCTACGAGCAGTACTTC. The rearrangement links TRBV27 to TRBJ2-7, with 9 bases lining up with TRBD1. This CDR3 is 14 amino acids long. Germline CDR1 MNHEY, CDR2 SMNVEV (reference sequence). J lost 0 bases, V lost 4 bases, and 1 base had no gene match.

CDR3 residues: CASSIRPQIAGGGTDTQYF. CDR3 in DNA: TGTGCCAGCAGCATCCGCCCCCAGATAGCGGGGGGGGGCACAGATACGCAGTATTTT. The chain uses TRBV9 and TRBJ2-3, with 11 bases lining up with TRBD2. The CDR3 is 19 residues long. Germline-derived CDR1 and CDR2 are SGDLS and YYNGEE. V was pared by 4 bases and J by 1 base, with 14 bases of the junction left unmatched.

This chain links TRBV6-1 with TRBJ1-1; TRBD1 is a possible D gene (5 bases). This CDR3 has 14 residues. Germline lookup yields CDR1 MNHNS and CDR2 SASEGT. Trimming took off 6 bases at V and 1 base at J, with 12 bases between the two ends. The chain's CDR3 is CASRKSTANTEAFF. The CDR3 DNA is TGTGCCAGCAGAAAGTCGACAGCGAACACTGAAGCTTTCTTT.

The chain uses TRBV28 and TRBJ1-1, with D possibly being TRBD1 (6 bases). CDR1 and CDR2 from the germline V gene are MDHEN and SYDVKM. The V and J ends lost 6 bases and 0 bases respectively, with 17 bases between them. The CDR3 totals 16 residues. The CDR3 nucleotides are TGTGCCAGCAGAAGTGGACAGAGGGGCATGAACACTGAAGCTTTCTTT. Translated, it gives CASRSGQRGMNTEAFF.

V and J are TRBV28 and TRBJ1-5; D is possibly TRBD1 (6 bases). The CDR3 has 19 amino acids. Germline V gene data show CDR1 as MDHEN and CDR2 as SYDVKM. Trimming left V 3 bases short and J 3 bases short, with 24 bases between. CDR3 in amino acids: CASSFSFRDTSGINQPQHF. As DNA, the CDR3 is TGTGCCAGCAGTTTCTCTTTCCGGGACACCTCCGGGATCAATCAGCCCCAGCATTTT. Supplemented by reference TRBV28 and TRBJ1-5, the full variable domain reads DVKVTQSSRYLVKRTGEKVFLECVQDMDHENMFWYRQDPGLGLRLIYFSYDVKMKEKGDIPEGYSVSREKKERFSLILESASTNQTSMYLCASSFSFRDTSGINQPQHFGDGTRLSIL.

The gene calls are TRBV30 and TRBJ2-7, with a weak D call TRBD1 (5 bases). This CDR3 is built from 13 residues. Trimming removed 4 bases from V and 2 bases from J, with 12 bases in between. In germline, CDR1 is GTSNPN, CDR2 SVGIG (reference sequence). DNA for the CDR3: TGTGCCTGGACCGACAGTTTTACCTACGAGCAGTACTTC. Its translation is CAWTDSFTYEQYF. Based on the CDR3 plus reference TRBV30 and TRBJ2-7, the full variable domain is SQTIHQWPATLVQPVGSPLSLECTVEGTSNPNLYWYRQAAGRGLQLLFYSVGIGQISSEVPQNLSASRPQDRQFILSSKKLLLSDSGFYLCAWTDSFTYEQYFGPGTRLTVT.